This T cell receptor beta chain originates from a study of radiotherapy plus CTLA-4 blockade in lung cancer. The data were produced by immunoSEQ multiplex PCR, yet TCRdb's version contains in-frame clones alone and is incomplete. The profile covers just over 35,000 clones, with roughly 85% appearing a single time and 5% to 7.5% taken by the ten largest. Study results and caveats: Tumor-derived TCR clones expanded in blood after radiotherapy plus ipilimumab. Strongest reported response predictors: early blood clone changes and post-radiation interferon-beta.

The CDR3 covers 22 residues. Comment on this clone: Its specificity is not known.

Those patients who had chemo-refractory metastatic non-small-cell lung cancer were given focal radiation along with CTLA-4 blockade through ipilimumab. The chain has TRBV12-2 and TRBJ2-3; the D call TRBD2 from the table was never checked on the DNA. TRBV12-2 is a known pseudogene. The source material was peripheral blood, sampled from a patient treated with radiotherapy plus ipilimumab. The TCR originated in a human donor with non-small cell lung cancer who had stable disease on radiotherapy plus ipilimumab. This CDR3 is CASRLGEVPRKRVAGSTDTQYF. CDR3 in DNA: TGTGCAAGTCGCTTAGGTGAGGTTCCGCGGAAACGGGTAGCGGGAAGCACAGATACGCAGTATTTT.